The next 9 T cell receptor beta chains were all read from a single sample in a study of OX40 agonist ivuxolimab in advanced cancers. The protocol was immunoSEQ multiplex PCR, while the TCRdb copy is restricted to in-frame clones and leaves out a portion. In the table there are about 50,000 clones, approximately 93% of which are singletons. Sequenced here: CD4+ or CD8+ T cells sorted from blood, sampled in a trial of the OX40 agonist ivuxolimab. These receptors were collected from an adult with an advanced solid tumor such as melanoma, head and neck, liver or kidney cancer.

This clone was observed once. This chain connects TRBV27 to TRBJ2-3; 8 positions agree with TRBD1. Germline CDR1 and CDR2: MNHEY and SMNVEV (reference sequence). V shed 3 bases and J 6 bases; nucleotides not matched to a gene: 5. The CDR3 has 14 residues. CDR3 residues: CASSLSGGWDTQYF. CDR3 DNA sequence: TGTGCCAGCAGTTTGTCAGGGGGCTGGGATACGCAGTATTTT.

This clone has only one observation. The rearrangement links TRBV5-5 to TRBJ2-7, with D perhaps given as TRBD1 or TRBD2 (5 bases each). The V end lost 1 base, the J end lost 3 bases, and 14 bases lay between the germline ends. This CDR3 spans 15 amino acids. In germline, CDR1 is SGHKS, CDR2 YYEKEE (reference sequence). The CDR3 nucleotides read TGTGCCAGCAGCTTGAGGGACGGTGGATACTACGAGCAGTACTTC. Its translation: CASSLRDGGYYEQYF.

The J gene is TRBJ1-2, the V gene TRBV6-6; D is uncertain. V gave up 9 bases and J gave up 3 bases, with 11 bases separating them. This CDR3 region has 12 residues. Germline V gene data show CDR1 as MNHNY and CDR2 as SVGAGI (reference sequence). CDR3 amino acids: CASSNGDYGYTF. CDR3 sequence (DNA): TGTGCCAGTAGCAACGGAGACTATGGCTACACCTTC.

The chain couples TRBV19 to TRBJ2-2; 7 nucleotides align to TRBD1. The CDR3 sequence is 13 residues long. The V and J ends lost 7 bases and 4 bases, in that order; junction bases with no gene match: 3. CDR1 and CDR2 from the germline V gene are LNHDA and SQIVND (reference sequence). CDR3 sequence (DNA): TGTGCCAGTACCGGGACAGCCACCGGGGAGCTGTTTTTT. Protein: CASTGTATGELFF.

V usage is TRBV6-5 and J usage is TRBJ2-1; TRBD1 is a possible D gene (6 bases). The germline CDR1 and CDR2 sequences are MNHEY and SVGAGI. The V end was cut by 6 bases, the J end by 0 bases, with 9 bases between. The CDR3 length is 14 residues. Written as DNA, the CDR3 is TGTGCCAGCAGCGCAGGGGCCTCCTACAATGAGCAGTTCTTC. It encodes CASSAGASYNEQFF.

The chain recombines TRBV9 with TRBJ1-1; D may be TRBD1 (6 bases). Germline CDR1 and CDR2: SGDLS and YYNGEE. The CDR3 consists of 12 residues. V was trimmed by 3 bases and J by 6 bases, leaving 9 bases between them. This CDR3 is CASSGRGSEAFF. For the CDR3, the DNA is TGTGCCAGCAGCGGCAGGGGCTCTGAAGCTTTCTTT.

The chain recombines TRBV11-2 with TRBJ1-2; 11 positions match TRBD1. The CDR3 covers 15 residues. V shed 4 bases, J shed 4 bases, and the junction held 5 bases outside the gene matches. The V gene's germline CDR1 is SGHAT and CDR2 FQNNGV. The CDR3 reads CASSWTGGDFYGYTF. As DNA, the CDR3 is TGTGCCAGCAGCTGGACAGGGGGCGATTTCTATGGCTACACCTTC.

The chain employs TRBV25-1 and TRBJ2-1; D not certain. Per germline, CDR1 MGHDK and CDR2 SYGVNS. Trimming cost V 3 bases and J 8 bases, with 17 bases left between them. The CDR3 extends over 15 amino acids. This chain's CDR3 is CASSEWRQFVYEQFF. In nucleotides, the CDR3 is TGTGCCAGCAGTGAGTGGCGCCAATTTGTCTATGAGCAGTTCTTC. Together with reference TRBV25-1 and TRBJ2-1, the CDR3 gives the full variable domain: EADIYQTPRYLVIGTGKKITLECSQTMGHDKMYWYQQDPGMELHLIHYSYGVNSTEKGDLSSESTVSRIRTEHFPLTLESARPSHTSQYLCASSEWRQFVYEQFFGPGTRLTVL.

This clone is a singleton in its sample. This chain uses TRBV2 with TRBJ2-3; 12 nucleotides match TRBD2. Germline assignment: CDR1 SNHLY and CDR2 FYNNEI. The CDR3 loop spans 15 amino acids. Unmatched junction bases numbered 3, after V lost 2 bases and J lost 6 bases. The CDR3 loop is CASSESTSGRDTQYF. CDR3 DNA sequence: TGTGCCAGCAGTGAATCTACTAGCGGGAGGGATACGCAGTATTTT.